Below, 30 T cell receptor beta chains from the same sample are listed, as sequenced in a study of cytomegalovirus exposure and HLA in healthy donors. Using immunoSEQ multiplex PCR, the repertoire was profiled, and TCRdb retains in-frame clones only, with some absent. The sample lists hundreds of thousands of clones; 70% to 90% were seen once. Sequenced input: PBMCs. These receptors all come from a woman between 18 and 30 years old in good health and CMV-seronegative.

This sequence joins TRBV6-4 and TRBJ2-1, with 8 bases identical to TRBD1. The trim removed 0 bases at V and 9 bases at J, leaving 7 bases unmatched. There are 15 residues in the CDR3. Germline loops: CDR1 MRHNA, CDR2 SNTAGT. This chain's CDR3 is CASSDSTAGGSEQFF. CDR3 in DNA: TGTGCCAGCAGTGACTCGACGGCAGGGGGCAGTGAGCAGTTCTTC.

The CDR3 DNA sequence: TGCAGCGTTGAGGGTAGGGGACAGGGTCTGGACGAGCAGTACTTC. This sequence encodes CSVEGRGQGLDEQYF. The chain carries TRBV29-1 and TRBJ2-7; TRBD1 agrees at 9 bases. CDR3 length: 15 amino acids. The germline V gene encodes CDR1 SQVTM and CDR2 ANQGSEA. V was pared by 3 bases and J by 5 bases, with 11 bases of the junction left unmatched.

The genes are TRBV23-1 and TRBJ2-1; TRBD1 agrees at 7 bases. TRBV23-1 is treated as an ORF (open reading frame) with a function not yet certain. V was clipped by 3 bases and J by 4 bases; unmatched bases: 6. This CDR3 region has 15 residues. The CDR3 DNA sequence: TGCGCCAGCAGTCACCCACAGGGGATTTACAATGAGCAGTTCTTC. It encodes CASSHPQGIYNEQFF.

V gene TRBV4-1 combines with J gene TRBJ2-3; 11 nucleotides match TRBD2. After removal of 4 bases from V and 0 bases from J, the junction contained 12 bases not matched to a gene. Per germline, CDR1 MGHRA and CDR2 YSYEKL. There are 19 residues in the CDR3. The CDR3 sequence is CASSLSGRARRTSTDTQYF. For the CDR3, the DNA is TGCGCCAGCAGCCTTAGCGGGAGGGCTAGAAGAACTAGCACAGATACGCAGTATTTT.

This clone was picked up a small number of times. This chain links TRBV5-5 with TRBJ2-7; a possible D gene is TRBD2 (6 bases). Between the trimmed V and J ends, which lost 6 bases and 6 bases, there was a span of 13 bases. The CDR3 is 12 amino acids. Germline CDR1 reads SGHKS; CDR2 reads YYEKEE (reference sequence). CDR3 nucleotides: TGTGCCAGCACCCCGGGGGACGGCGAGCAGTACTTC. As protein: CASTPGDGEQYF.

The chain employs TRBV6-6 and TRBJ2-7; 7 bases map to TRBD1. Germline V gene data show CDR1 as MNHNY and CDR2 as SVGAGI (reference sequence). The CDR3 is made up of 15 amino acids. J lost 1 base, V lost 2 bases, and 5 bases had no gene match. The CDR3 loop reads CASSYPRDRSYEQYF. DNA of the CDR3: TGTGCCAGCAGTTACCCCCGGGACAGATCCTACGAGCAGTACTTC.

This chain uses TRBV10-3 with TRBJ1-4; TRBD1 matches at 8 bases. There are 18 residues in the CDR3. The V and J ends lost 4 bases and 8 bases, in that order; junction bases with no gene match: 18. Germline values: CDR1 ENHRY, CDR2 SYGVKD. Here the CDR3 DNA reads TGTGCCATCAGTGCCTCGGCAGGGGGCGCGTCTTGGTTGGAAAAACTGTTTTTT. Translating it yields CAISASAGGASWLEKLFF.

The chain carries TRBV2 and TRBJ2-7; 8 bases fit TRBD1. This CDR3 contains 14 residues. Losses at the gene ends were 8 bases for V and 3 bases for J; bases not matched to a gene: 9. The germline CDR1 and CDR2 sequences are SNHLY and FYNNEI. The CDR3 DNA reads TGTGCCAGCGTACCCCGGACAGGGAACTACGAGCAGTACTTC. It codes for CASVPRTGNYEQYF.

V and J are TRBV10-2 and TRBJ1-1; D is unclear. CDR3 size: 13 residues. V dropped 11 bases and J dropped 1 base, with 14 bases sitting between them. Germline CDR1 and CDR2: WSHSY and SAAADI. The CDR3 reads CAAAARENTEAFF. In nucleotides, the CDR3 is TGCGCCGCGGCGGCGCGAGAGAACACTGAAGCTTTCTTT.

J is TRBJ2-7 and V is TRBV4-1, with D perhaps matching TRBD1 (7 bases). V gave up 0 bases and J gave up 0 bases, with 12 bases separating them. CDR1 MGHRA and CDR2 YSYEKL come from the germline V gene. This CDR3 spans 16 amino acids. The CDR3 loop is CASSQEGGTASYEQYF. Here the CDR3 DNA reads TGCGCCAGCAGCCAAGAAGGAGGGACAGCCTCCTACGAGCAGTACTTC.

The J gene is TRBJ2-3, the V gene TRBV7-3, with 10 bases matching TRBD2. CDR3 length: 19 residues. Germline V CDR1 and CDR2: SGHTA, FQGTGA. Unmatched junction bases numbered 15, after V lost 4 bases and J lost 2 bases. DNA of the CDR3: TGTGCCAGCAGCTCCGTCACGGAGCGGGAGGGCCTCCCCACAGATACGCAGTATTTT. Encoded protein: CASSSVTEREGLPTDTQYF. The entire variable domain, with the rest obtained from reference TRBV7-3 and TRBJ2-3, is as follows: GAGVSQTPSNKVTEKGKYVELRCDPISGHTALYWYRQSLGQGPEFLIYFQGTGAADDSGLPNDRFFAVRPEGSVSTLKIQRTERGDSAVYLCASSSVTEREGLPTDTQYFGPGTRLTVL.

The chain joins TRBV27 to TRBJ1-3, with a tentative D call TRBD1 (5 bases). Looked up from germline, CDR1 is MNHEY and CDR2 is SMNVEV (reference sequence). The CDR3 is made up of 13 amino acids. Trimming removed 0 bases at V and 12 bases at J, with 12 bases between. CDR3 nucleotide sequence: TGTGCCAGCAGTTTATCGAAGGAGGGGCACATATATTTT. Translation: CASSLSKEGHIYF.

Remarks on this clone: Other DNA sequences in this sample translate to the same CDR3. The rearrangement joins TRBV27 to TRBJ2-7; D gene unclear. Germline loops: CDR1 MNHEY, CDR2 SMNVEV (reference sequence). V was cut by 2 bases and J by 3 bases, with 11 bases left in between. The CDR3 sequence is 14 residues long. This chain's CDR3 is CASSLLGGLYEQYF. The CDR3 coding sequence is TGTGCCAGCAGTTTACTGGGTGGGCTCTACGAGCAGTACTTC.

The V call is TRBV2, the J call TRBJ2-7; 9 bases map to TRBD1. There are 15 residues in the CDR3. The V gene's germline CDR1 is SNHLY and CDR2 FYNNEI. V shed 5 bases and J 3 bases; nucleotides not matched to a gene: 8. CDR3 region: CASSTTGGSGYEQYF. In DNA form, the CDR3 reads TGTGCCAGCAGTACGACAGGGGGTAGCGGCTACGAGCAGTACTTC.

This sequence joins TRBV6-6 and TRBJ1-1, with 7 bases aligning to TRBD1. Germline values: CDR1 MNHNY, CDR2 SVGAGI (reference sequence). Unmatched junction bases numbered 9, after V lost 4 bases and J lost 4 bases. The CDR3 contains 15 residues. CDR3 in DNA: TGTGCCAGCAGTTCGACAGGGTCAGGGGGCACTGAAGCTTTCTTT. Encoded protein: CASSSTGSGGTEAFF.

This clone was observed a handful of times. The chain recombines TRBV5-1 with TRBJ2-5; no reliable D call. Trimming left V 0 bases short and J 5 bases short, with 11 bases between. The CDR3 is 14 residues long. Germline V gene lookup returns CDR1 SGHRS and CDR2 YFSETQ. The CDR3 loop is CASSLALGAETQYF. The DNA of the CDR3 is TGCGCCAGCAGCTTGGCCTTGGGCGCGGAGACCCAGTACTTC.

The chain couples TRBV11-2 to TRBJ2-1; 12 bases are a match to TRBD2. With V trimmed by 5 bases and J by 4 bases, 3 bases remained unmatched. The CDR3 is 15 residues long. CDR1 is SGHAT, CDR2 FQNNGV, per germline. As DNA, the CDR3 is TGTGCCAGCAGCACTAGCGGGAGGCCATACAATGAGCAGTTCTTC. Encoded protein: CASSTSGRPYNEQFF.

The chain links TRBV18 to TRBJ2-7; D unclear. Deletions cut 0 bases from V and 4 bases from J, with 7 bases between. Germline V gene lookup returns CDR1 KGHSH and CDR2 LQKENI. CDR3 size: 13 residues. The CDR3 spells CASSPPLEYEQYF. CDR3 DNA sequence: TGTGCCAGCTCACCACCCCTCGAGTACGAGCAGTACTTC.

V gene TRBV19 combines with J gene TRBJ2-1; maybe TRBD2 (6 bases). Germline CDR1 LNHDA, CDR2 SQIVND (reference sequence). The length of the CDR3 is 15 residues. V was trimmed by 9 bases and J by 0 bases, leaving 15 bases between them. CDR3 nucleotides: TGTGCCAGCACCCGGGGGACCCTCTCCTACAATGAGCAGTTCTTC. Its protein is CASTRGTLSYNEQFF.

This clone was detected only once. The CDR3, as DNA: TGCGCCAGCAGCCCCCTCCGGACAGGGGGTTATGGCTACACCTTC. Translation gives CASSPLRTGGYGYTF. J is TRBJ1-2 and V is TRBV4-1; 10 nucleotides line up with TRBD1. Trimming at V came to 4 bases and at J to 5 bases, leaving 7 bases not matched to a gene. The germline V gene has CDR1 MGHRA and CDR2 YSYEKL. CDR3 length: 15 amino acids.

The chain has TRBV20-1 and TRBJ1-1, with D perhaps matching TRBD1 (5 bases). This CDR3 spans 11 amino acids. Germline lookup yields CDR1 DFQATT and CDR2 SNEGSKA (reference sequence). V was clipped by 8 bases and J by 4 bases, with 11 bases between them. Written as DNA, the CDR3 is TGCAGTCCAGGGTCGGGCACTGAAGCTTTCTTT. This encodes CSPGSGTEAFF.

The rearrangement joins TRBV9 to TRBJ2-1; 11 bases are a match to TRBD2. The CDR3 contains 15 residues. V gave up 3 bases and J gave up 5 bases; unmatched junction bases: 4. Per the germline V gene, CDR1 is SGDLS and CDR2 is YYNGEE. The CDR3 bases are TGTGCCAGCAGCGCGCTGGGACTAGCGGACAATGAGCAGTTCTTC. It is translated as CASSALGLADNEQFF. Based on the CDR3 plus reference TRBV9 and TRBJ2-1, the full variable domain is DSGVTQTPKHLITATGQRVTLRCSPRSGDLSVYWYQQSLDQGLQFLIQYYNGEERAKGNILERFSAQQFPDLHSELNLSSLELGDSALYFCASSALGLADNEQFFGPGTRLTVL.

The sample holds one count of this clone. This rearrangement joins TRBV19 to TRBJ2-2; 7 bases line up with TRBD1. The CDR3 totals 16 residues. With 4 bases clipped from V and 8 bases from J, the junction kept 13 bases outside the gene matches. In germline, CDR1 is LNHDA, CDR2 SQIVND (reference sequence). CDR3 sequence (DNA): TGTGCCAGTAGTACGACAGGGATTGTAGTAGCGGGGGAGCTGTTTTTT. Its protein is CASSTTGIVVAGELFF.

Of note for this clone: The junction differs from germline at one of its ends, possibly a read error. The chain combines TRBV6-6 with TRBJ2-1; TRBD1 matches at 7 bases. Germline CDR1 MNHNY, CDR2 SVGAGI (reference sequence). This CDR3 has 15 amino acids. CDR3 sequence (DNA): TGTGCCAGCAGCTACTCTCGGACAGGATCCAATGAGCAGTTCTTC. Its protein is CASSYSRTGSNEQFF.

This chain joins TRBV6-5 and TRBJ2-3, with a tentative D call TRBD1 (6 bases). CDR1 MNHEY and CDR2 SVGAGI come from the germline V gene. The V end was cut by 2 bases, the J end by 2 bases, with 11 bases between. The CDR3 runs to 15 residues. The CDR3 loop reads CASSYATGATDTQYF. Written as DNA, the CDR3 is TGTGCCAGCAGTTACGCGACAGGCGCCACAGATACGCAGTATTTT.

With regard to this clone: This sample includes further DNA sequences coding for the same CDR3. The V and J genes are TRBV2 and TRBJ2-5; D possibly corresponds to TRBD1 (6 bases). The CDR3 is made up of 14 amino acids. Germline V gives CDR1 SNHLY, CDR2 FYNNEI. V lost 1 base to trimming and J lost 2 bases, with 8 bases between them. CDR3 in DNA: TGTGCCAGCAGTGAAGGGACAGTTCAAGAGACCCAGTACTTC. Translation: CASSEGTVQETQYF.

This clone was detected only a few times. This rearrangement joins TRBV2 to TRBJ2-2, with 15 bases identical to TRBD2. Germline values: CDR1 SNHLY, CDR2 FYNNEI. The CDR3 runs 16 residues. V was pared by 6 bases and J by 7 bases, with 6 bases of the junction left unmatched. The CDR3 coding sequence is TGTGCCAGCAGACGGGGACTAGCGGGAGGTGGCGGGGAGCTGTTTTTT. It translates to CASRRGLAGGGGELFF.

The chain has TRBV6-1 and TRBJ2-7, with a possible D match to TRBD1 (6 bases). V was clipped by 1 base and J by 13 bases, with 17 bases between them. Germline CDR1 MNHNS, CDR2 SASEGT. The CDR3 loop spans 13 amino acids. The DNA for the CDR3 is TGTGCCAGCAGTGAAGTCCGGGTGCCAGGGGCCTACTTC. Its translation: CASSEVRVPGAYF.

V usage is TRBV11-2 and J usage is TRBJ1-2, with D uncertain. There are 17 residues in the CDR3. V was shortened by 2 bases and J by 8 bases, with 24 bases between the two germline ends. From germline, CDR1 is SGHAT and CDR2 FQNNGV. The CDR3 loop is CASSLSGLEDQTGGYTF. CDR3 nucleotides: TGTGCCAGCAGCTTATCAGGACTTGAGGATCAGACGGGGGGCTACACCTTC.

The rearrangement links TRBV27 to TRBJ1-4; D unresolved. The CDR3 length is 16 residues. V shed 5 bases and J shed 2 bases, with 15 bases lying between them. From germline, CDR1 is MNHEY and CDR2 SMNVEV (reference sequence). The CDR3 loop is CASSPWRSTTNEKLFF. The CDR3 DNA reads TGTGCCAGCAGTCCATGGCGGAGCACTACTAATGAAAAACTGTTTTTT.